The clone carrying this TCR beta chain was counted between two and nine times. These data belong to a study of T cell repertoires in cytomegalovirus infection. The germline V and J ends were trimmed by 0 bases and 8 bases, with 10 bases remaining between them. The CDR3 covers 13 residues. The V gene's germline CDR1 is ENHRY and CDR2 SYGVKD. TCRdb analysed the reads with MiXCR anew, one entry per CDR3 protein. This sample has about 740,000 distinct CDR3 sequences, with approximately 40% found just once. The receptor was isolated from a human donor in good health (CMV status not recorded). Some clones in this sample may be carry-over from other donors' samples. The V call is TRBV10-3, the J call TRBJ1-2; D gene unclear. Sequenced: PBMCs. CDR3 amino acids: CAISESQGVGYTF. DNA for the CDR3: TGTGCCATCAGTGAGTCTCAAGGAGTCGGCTACACCTTC.